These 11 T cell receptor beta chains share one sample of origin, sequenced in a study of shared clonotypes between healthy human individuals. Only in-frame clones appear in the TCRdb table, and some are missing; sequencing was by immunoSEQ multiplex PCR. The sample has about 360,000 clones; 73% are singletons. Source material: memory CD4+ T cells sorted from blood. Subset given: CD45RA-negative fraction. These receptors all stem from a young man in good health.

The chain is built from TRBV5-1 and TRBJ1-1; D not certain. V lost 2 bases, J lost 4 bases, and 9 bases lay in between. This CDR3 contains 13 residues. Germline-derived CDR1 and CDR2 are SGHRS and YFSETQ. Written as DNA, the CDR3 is TGCGCCAGCAGCTTAGATCATGGCACTGAAGCTTTCTTT. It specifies CASSLDHGTEAFF.

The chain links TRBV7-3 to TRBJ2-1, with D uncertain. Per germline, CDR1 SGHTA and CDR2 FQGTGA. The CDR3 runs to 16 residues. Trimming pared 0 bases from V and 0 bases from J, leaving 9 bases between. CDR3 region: CASSLTSRSSYNEQFF. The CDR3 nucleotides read TGTGCCAGCAGCTTAACTAGCCGGAGCTCCTACAATGAGCAGTTCTTC.

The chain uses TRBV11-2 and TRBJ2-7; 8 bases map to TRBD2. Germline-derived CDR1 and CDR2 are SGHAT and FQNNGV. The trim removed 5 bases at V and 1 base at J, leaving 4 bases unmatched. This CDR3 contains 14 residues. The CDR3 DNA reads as TGTGCCAGCAGCCTTACTAGCGGATCCTACGAGCAGTACTTC. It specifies CASSLTSGSYEQYF.

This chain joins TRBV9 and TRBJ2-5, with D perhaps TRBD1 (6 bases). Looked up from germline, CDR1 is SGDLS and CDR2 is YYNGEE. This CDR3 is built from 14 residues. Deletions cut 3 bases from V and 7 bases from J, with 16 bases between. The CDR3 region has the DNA TGTGCCAGCAGCGCAGCCGTCACAGGGTTGACCCAGTACTTC. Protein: CASSAAVTGLTQYF.

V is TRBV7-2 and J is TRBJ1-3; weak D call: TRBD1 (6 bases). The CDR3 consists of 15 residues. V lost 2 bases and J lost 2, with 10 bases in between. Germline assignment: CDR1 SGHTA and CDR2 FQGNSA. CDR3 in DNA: TGTGCCAGCAGCTTAAGGGGGGGCACTGGAAACACCATATATTTT. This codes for CASSLRGGTGNTIYF.

The CDR3 nucleotides read TGTGCCAGCAGCCGACAGGACACTGGGGCCAACGTCCTGACTTTC. Translating gives CASSRQDTGANVLTF. The V call is TRBV5-4, the J call TRBJ2-6; possible D gene TRBD1, 6 bases. The germline V and J ends were trimmed by 4 bases and 2 bases, with 10 bases remaining between them. Germline V lookup: CDR1 SGHNT, CDR2 YYREEE (reference sequence). This CDR3 has 15 amino acids.

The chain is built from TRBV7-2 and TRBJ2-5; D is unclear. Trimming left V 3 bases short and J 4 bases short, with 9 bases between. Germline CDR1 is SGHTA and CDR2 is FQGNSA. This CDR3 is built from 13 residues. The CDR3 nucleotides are TGTGCCAGCAGCTTTAGGTGGGGAGAGACCCAGTACTTC. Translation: CASSFRWGETQYF.

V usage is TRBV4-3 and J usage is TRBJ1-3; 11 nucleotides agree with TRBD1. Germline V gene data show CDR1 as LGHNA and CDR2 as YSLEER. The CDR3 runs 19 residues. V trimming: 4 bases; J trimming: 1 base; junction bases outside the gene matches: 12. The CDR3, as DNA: TGCGCCAGCAGCCCACGGACAGGGGGCGCTTCGGGTTCTGGAAACACCATATATTTT. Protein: CASSPRTGGASGSGNTIYF.

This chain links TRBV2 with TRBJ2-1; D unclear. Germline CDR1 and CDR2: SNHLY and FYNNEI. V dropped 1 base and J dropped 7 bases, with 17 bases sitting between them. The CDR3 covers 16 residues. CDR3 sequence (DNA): TGTGCCAGCAGTGAAGGTACAATTGCCCAGTTTAATGAGCAGTTCTTC. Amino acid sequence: CASSEGTIAQFNEQFF.

The CDR3 here is CASSLYYGYTF. Written as DNA, the CDR3 is TGTGCCAGCAGCCTCTACTATGGCTACACCTTC. The chain combines TRBV7-2 with TRBJ1-2; D ambiguous. This CDR3 region has 11 residues. Germline CDR1 is SGHTA and CDR2 is FQGNSA. Deletions cut 5 bases from V and 3 bases from J, with 4 bases between.

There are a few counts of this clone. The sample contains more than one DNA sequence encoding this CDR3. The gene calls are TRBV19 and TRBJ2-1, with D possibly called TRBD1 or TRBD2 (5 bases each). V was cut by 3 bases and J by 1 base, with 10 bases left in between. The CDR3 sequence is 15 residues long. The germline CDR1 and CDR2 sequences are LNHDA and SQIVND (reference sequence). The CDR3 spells CASSIRGSSYNEQFF. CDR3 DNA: TGTGCCAGTAGTATCCGGGGCTCGTCCTACAATGAGCAGTTCTTC.